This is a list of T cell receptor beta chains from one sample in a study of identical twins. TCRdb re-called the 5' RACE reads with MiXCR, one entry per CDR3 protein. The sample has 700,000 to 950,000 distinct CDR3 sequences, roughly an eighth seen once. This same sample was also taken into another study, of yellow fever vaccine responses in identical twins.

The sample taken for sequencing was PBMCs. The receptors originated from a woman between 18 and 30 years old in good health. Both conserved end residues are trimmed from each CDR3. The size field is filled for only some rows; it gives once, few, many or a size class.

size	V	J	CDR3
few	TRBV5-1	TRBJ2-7	ASSSSAQGGYEQY
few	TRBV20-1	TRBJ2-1	SVPHSGGVYNEQF
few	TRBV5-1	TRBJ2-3	ASSFTGEADTQY
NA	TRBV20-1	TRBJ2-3	SAPGFADTQY
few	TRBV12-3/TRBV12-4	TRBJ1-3	ASSAQGWYPGNTIY
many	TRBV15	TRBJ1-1	ATSRDPNTEAF
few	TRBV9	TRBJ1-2	ASSVGGAEVNYGYT
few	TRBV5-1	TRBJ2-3	ASNLEGGSTDTQY
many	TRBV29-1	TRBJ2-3	SVGLAGSTDTQY
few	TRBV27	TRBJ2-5	AIGGAGGTQY
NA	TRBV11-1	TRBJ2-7	ASRTDWRSTYEQY
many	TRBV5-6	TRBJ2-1	ASSLIAGGNEQF
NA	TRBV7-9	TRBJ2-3	ASTPVGGAADTQY
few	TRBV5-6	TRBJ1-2	ASSPALQGIYT
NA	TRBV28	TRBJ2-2	ASSPGTPPGGELF
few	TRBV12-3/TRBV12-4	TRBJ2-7	ASSLREESSYEQY
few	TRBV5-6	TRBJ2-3	ASSFLGTGGNTDTQY
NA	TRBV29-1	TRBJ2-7	SVPIGDEQY
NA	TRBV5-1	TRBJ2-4	ASSTGLAGGADIQY